The rows below give T cell receptor beta chains drawn from one sample of a study of metastatic and nonmetastatic thyroid tumors. TCRdb ran MiXCR on the PCR reads. The profile shows 15,000 to 20,000 clones, about 31% of them singletons. Sequencing was carried out using tumor tissue. Every receptor here comes from a female donor with papillary thyroid cancer or a benign thyroid nodule (not recorded which). Some clones in this sample may be carry-over from other donors' samples. Each CDR3 is given with its conserved first and last residue. Each record gives: V gene, J gene, clone size, D gene, CDR3 protein, CDR3 DNA. The D gene is left open where the match is weak. Only some rows state a clone size, as once, few, many or a class for expanded clones.

v_call: TRBV4-1
j_call: TRBJ2-2
clone_size: many
d_call: TRBD1
cdr3_aa: CASKPPAGQGNAGELFF
cdr3_nt: TGCGCCAGCAAACCTCCGGCGGGACAGGGGAACGCCGGGGAGCTGTTTTTT

v_call: TRBV4-1
j_call: TRBJ2-7
clone_size: NA
d_call: NA
cdr3_aa: CASSEIRSANYEQYF
cdr3_nt: TGCGCCAGCAGTGAAATTCGGTCGGCGAACTACGAGCAGTACTTC

v_call: TRBV11-1
j_call: TRBJ2-3
clone_size: once
d_call: NA
cdr3_aa: CASSPTSPAQGDTQYF
cdr3_nt: TGTGCCAGCAGCCCGACTAGCCCCGCCCAGGGGGATACGCAGTATTTT

v_call: TRBV5-1
j_call: TRBJ2-3
clone_size: NA
d_call: NA
cdr3_aa: CPSRQGLLTDTQEF
cdr3_nt: TGCCCCAGCAGGCAAGGACTACTCACAGATACGCAGGAATTT

v_call: TRBV15
j_call: TRBJ1-2
clone_size: many
d_call: NA
cdr3_aa: CATSRVFGNGYTF
cdr3_nt: TGTGCCACCAGCAGAGTTTTTGGGAATGGCTACACCTTC

v_call: TRBV4-1
j_call: TRBJ2-3
clone_size: NA
d_call: NA
cdr3_aa: CASSQDLSYASTDTQYF
cdr3_nt: TGCGCCAGCAGCCAAGATCTGAGCTACGCTAGCACAGATACGCAGTATTTT

v_call: TRBV15
j_call: TRBJ2-3
clone_size: NA
d_call: NA
cdr3_aa: CATSNRRADTQYF
cdr3_nt: TGTGCCACCAGCAACCGGCGGGCAGATACGCAGTATTTT

v_call: TRBV11-1
j_call: TRBJ1-5
clone_size: NA
d_call: TRBD1
cdr3_aa: CASSPPRGGNNQPQHF
cdr3_nt: TGTGCCAGCAGCCCCCCCAGGGGGGGTAACAATCAGCCCCAGCATTTT

v_call: TRBV10-2
j_call: TRBJ2-7
clone_size: few
d_call: NA
cdr3_aa: CASGGALYEQYF
cdr3_nt: TGCGCCAGCGGGGGTGCGCTCTACGAGCAGTACTTC

v_call: TRBV7-2
j_call: TRBJ2-7
clone_size: NA
d_call: TRBD1
cdr3_aa: CASSPRTGGLYEQYF
cdr3_nt: TGTGCCAGCAGCCCCAGAACAGGGGGACTCTACGAGCAGTACTTC

v_call: TRBV11-2
j_call: TRBJ2-3
clone_size: many
d_call: NA
cdr3_aa: CASSTFRASSTDTQYF
cdr3_nt: TGTGCCAGCAGCACCTTCAGGGCATCTAGCACAGATACGCAGTATTTT

v_call: TRBV7-2
j_call: TRBJ1-2
clone_size: NA
d_call: NA
cdr3_aa: CASTSTLVDIYGYTF
cdr3_nt: TGTGCCAGCACGTCAACCCTAGTTGATATCTATGGCTACACCTTC

v_call: TRBV2
j_call: TRBJ2-3
clone_size: many
d_call: NA
cdr3_aa: CASGGLYTDTQYF
cdr3_nt: TGTGCCAGCGGGGGACTTTACACAGATACGCAGTATTTT

v_call: TRBV5-1
j_call: TRBJ2-1
clone_size: few
d_call: NA
cdr3_aa: CASSGMDSYNEQFF
cdr3_nt: TGCGCCAGCAGCGGGATGGACTCCTACAATGAGCAGTTCTTC

v_call: TRBV4-2
j_call: TRBJ2-7
clone_size: NA
d_call: NA
cdr3_aa: CASSQEETSYEQYF
cdr3_nt: TGTGCCAGCAGCCAGGAGGAAACTAGCTACGAGCAGTACTTC

v_call: TRBV7-4
j_call: TRBJ2-5
clone_size: many
d_call: TRBD2
cdr3_aa: CASSLEVLAGGQETQYF
cdr3_nt: TGTGCCAGCAGCTTAGAGGTACTAGCGGGGGGCCAAGAGACCCAGTACTTC

v_call: TRBV5-1
j_call: TRBJ1-4
clone_size: medium-sized
d_call: TRBD1
cdr3_aa: CASSSGGQGVIEKLFF
cdr3_nt: TGCGCCAGCAGCTCGGGGGGACAGGGGGTTATTGAAAAACTGTTTTTT

v_call: TRBV18
j_call: TRBJ2-2
clone_size: many
d_call: NA
cdr3_aa: CASSRTNTGELFF
cdr3_nt: TGTGCCAGCTCCCGCACCAACACCGGGGAGCTGTTTTTT

v_call: TRBV2
j_call: TRBJ2-2
clone_size: NA
d_call: NA
cdr3_aa: CASSGPEKRATGELFF
cdr3_nt: TGCGCCAGCAGTGGCCCTGAAAAGAGAGCGACCGGGGAGCTGTTTTTT

v_call: TRBV4-2
j_call: TRBJ2-7
clone_size: few
d_call: TRBD2
cdr3_aa: CASSPTGGGAVDEQYF
cdr3_nt: TGTGCCAGCAGCCCGACGGGCGGGGGGGCCGTCGACGAGCAGTACTTC

v_call: TRBV7-7
j_call: TRBJ2-2
clone_size: few
d_call: NA
cdr3_aa: CASSRDLSNTGELFF
cdr3_nt: TGTGCCAGCAGCCGGGATCTATCCAACACCGGGGAGCTGTTTTTT

v_call: TRBV12-3/TRBV12-4
j_call: TRBJ2-7
clone_size: few
d_call: NA
cdr3_aa: CASSLQGFHEQYF
cdr3_nt: TGTGCCAGCAGTTTGCAGGGTTTCCACGAGCAGTACTTC

v_call: TRBV7-2
j_call: TRBJ1-1
clone_size: medium-sized
d_call: NA
cdr3_aa: CASSSGHSNTEAFF
cdr3_nt: TGTGCCAGCAGCTCGGGACACTCGAACACTGAAGCTTTCTTT

v_call: TRBV20-1
j_call: TRBJ2-3
clone_size: medium-sized
d_call: TRBD2
cdr3_aa: CSARGTSGGNTDTQYF
cdr3_nt: TGCAGTGCTAGAGGAACTAGCGGGGGTAACACAGATACGCAGTATTTT

v_call: TRBV12-3/TRBV12-4
j_call: TRBJ2-7
clone_size: NA
d_call: TRBD1
cdr3_aa: CASSQRQGAYEQYF
cdr3_nt: TGTGCCAGCAGTCAGAGACAGGGAGCCTACGAGCAGTACTTC

v_call: TRBV19
j_call: TRBJ2-7
clone_size: many
d_call: NA
cdr3_aa: CATGGTRSYEQYF
cdr3_nt: TGTGCCACCGGCGGGACAAGGTCCTACGAGCAGTACTTC

v_call: TRBV19
j_call: TRBJ1-6
clone_size: medium-sized
d_call: NA
cdr3_aa: CASSTGGVLSSYNSPLHF
cdr3_nt: TGTGCCAGTAGCACCGGAGGGGTTTTGAGCTCCTATAATTCACCCCTCCACTTT

v_call: TRBV6-1
j_call: TRBJ2-7
clone_size: few
d_call: NA
cdr3_aa: CASNTGRGSDEQYF
cdr3_nt: TGTGCCAGCAACACGGGGAGGGGGTCCGACGAGCAGTACTTC